A single sample gave rise to the 21 T cell receptor beta chains below, sequenced in a study of blood T cells in healthy people across ages. Using a J-beta primer mix together with a sample-barcoded 5' primer, a second PCR was run for roughly 7 to 11 cycles. In TCRdb, the 5' RACE reads were re-called with MiXCR into one record per CDR3 protein. The profile shows 1 million or so distinct CDR3 sequences, approximately 25% of them singletons. The same data also went into a second study, on T cells of mothers and their children.

Sequencing was carried out using blood. These receptors were taken from a girl aged 2 to 10 in good health.

The CDR3 here is CASSVSSGGNTGELFF. The CDR3 bases are TGTGCCAGCAGCGTCTCGTCTGGGGGGAACACCGGGGAGCTGTTTTTT. The rearrangement uses TRBV9 and TRBJ2-2; the D gene could be TRBD1 or TRBD2 (5 bases each). Trimming took 2 bases from V and 1 from J, leaving 12 bases between them. This CDR3 is built from 16 residues. Per the germline V gene, CDR1 is SGDLS and CDR2 is YYNGEE. Filled out from reference TRBV9 and TRBJ2-2, the complete variable domain reads DSGVTQTPKHLITATGQRVTLRCSPRSGDLSVYWYQQSLDQGLQFLIQYYNGEERAKGNILERFSAQQFPDLHSELNLSSLELGDSALYFCASSVSSGGNTGELFFGEGSRLTVL.

The rearrangement joins TRBV28 to TRBJ2-1, with a weak D call TRBD2 (6 bases). CDR1 MDHEN and CDR2 SYDVKM come from the germline V gene. V was pared by 3 bases and J by 5 bases, with 14 bases between. The CDR3 covers 15 residues. This CDR3 is CASSFGGINNNEQFF. DNA of the CDR3: TGTGCCAGCAGTTTTGGCGGGATCAACAACAATGAGCAGTTCTTC.

This clonotype was seen more than once but under ten times. V usage is TRBV12-3 or TRBV12-4 and J usage is TRBJ2-5; 8 bases are shared with TRBD2. The better agreement between TRBJ2-1 and the DNA end casts doubt on the J call. CDR3 length: 13 residues. The CDR3 bases are TGTGCCAGCAGTTCCGGGACTAGTCTTGAGCAGTTCTTC. It encodes CASSSGTSLEQFF.

J is TRBJ2-7 and V is TRBV2; 7 nucleotides agree with TRBD1. The tail of the sequence fits TRBJ2-1 better, so the J call may be wrong. Germline CDR1 SNHLY, CDR2 FYNNEI. CDR3 length: 16 amino acids. The CDR3 DNA follows: TGTGCCAGCAGTGAGGGGGACAGCGTGACATACAATGAGCAGTTCTTC. Protein: CASSEGDSVTYNEQFF.

The rearrangement uses TRBV7-2 and TRBJ1-1; D ambiguous. V lost 1 base to trimming and J lost 2 bases, with 11 bases between them. This CDR3 spans 15 amino acids. Germline assignment: CDR1 SGHTA and CDR2 FQGNSA. This chain's CDR3 is CASSLVRAFNTEAFF. CDR3 sequence (DNA): TGTGCCAGCAGCTTAGTACGGGCCTTCAACACTGAAGCTTTCTTT.

V and J are TRBV20-1 and TRBJ2-6; 9 nucleotides line up with TRBD1. Germline V gives CDR1 DFQATT, CDR2 SNEGSKA (reference sequence). V gave up 6 bases and J gave up 0 bases; unmatched junction bases: 3. The CDR3 contains 15 residues. DNA of the CDR3: TGCAGTGCCGGACAGGGGTCCTCTGGGGCCAACGTCCTGACTTTC. Residues: CSAGQGSSGANVLTF.

V and J are TRBV5-1 and TRBJ2-5; D may be TRBD1 or TRBD2 (5 bases each). CDR1 SGHRS and CDR2 YFSETQ come from the germline V gene. The germline V and J ends were trimmed by 4 bases and 1 base, with 14 bases remaining between them. The CDR3 consists of 15 residues. The DNA of the CDR3 is TGCGCCAGCAGCCTACGGCCGGGGACCCAAGAGACCCAGTACTTC. Translation: CASSLRPGTQETQYF.

The chain uses TRBV12-3 or TRBV12-4 and TRBJ2-3, with D unclear. This CDR3 region has 12 residues. The V gene lost 7 bases and the J gene lost 3 bases, with 8 bases spanning the gap. Written as DNA, the CDR3 is TGTGCCAGCACCATAAATACAGATACGCAGTATTTT. This sequence encodes CASTINTDTQYF.

The rearrangement links TRBV14 to TRBJ1-2, with 7 bases aligning to TRBD1. V was pared by 1 base and J by 6 bases, with 5 bases of the junction left unmatched. Germline-derived CDR1 and CDR2 are SGHDN and FVKESK. This CDR3 is built from 14 residues. The CDR3 bases are TGTGCCAGCAGCCAAGCGGGGACAGATCATGGCTACACCTTC. As protein: CASSQAGTDHGYTF.

This clonotype was counted between two and nine times. This chain joins TRBV7-2 and TRBJ1-2; tentatively, D is TRBD1 (6 bases). This CDR3 is 15 amino acids long. Germline loops: CDR1 SGHTA, CDR2 FQGNSA. V was cut by 4 bases and J by 4 bases, with 16 bases left in between. CDR3 in DNA: TGTGCCAGCAGCTCATTCAAAGGGGGAGGCTATGGCTACACCTTC. This translates into CASSSFKGGGYGYTF.

The CDR3 loop reads CASSFAGPRGTDTQYF. The CDR3 nucleotides read TGCGCCAGCAGCTTCGCGGGACCCCGGGGTACAGATACGCAGTATTTT. The rearrangement uses TRBV5-1 and TRBJ2-3; perhaps TRBD2 as D (6 bases). The CDR3 runs 16 residues. Germline V CDR1 and CDR2: SGHRS, YFSETQ. Trimming cost V 2 bases and J 3 bases, with 16 bases left between them.

The J gene is TRBJ1-1, the V gene TRBV10-3; D might be TRBD1 (6 bases). The CDR3 is made up of 14 amino acids. V was cut by 6 bases and J by 4 bases, with 15 bases left in between. In germline, CDR1 is ENHRY, CDR2 SYGVKD. Here the CDR3 DNA reads TGTGCCATCAGCCGGACAGACCCTCCCACTGAAGCTTTCTTT. Encoded protein: CAISRTDPPTEAFF.

V usage is TRBV5-5 and J usage is TRBJ1-5; 8 bases line up with TRBD1. CDR3 size: 16 residues. The junction had 8 bases not matched to a gene; V was cut back by 4 bases and J by 2 bases. Germline lookup yields CDR1 SGHKS and CDR2 YYEKEE (reference sequence). As DNA, the CDR3 is TGTGCCAGCAGCCCCGGACAGGGCCTGGGCAATCAGCCCCAGCATTTT. Its protein is CASSPGQGLGNQPQHF.

This clonotype has a handful of counts. The gene calls are TRBV6-1 and TRBJ1-5; no clear D gene. CDR1 MNHNS and CDR2 SASEGT come from the germline V gene. This CDR3 has 15 amino acids. The V end lost 3 bases, the J end lost 5 bases, and 14 bases lay between the germline ends. This CDR3 reads CASSDGPLSHQPQHF. For the CDR3, the DNA is TGTGCCAGCAGTGACGGTCCTCTATCCCATCAGCCCCAGCATTTT.

This clonotype was counted at least ten times. The chain joins TRBV13 to TRBJ2-3; D gene ambiguous. This CDR3 has 13 residues. The germline CDR1 and CDR2 sequences are PRHDT and FYEKMQ (reference sequence). With 2 bases removed from V and 2 bases from J, the gap between germline ends came to 5 bases. CDR3 region: CASSLRPTDTQYF. DNA for the CDR3: TGTGCCAGCAGCTTACGGCCCACAGATACGCAGTATTTT.

V gene TRBV6-2 or TRBV6-3 combines with J gene TRBJ2-3; no clear D. V was trimmed by 0 bases and J by 0 bases, leaving 13 bases between them. This CDR3 comprises 17 residues. Germline assignment: CDR1 MNHEY and CDR2 SVGEGT. In DNA, the CDR3 is TGTGCCAGCAGTTACTCAACCCGGGCCCTTAGCACAGATACGCAGTATTTT. Translation gives CASSYSTRALSTDTQYF.

This clonotype was observed many times. This sequence joins TRBV7-9 and TRBJ2-3; D is uncertain. Germline V gene lookup returns CDR1 SEHNR and CDR2 FQNEAQ (reference sequence). The V gene lost 3 bases and the J gene lost 4 bases, with 5 bases spanning the gap. The CDR3 totals 12 residues. DNA for the CDR3: TGTGCCAGCAGCTTCGGGCCAGATACGCAGTATTTT. Protein product: CASSFGPDTQYF.

This clonotype was counted once. The chain combines TRBV20-1 with TRBJ2-3, with TRBD1 matching 9 bases. The germline V gene has CDR1 DFQATT and CDR2 SNEGSKA (reference sequence). Trimming took 5 bases from V and 0 from J; bases not matched to a gene: 12. The length of the CDR3 is 17 residues. This CDR3 is CSAPRAGTGYSTDTQYF. For the CDR3, the DNA is TGCAGTGCTCCCCGTGCCGGGACAGGGTATAGCACAGATACGCAGTATTTT.

This clonotype has more than one count but fewer than ten. V is TRBV29-1 and J is TRBJ2-6; D may be TRBD1 or TRBD2 (5 bases each). The V gene's germline CDR1 is SQVTM and CDR2 ANQGSEA. The ends were cut back, 5 bases at V and 2 bases at J, with 16 bases in the middle. This CDR3 has 16 amino acids. The CDR3 region is CSVQARETPGANVLTF. Written as DNA, the CDR3 is TGCAGCGTTCAGGCCAGGGAGACCCCTGGGGCCAACGTCCTGACTTTC.

The V and J genes are TRBV28 and TRBJ2-7, with 7 nucleotides matching TRBD2. The CDR3 is made up of 15 amino acids. Germline assignment: CDR1 MDHEN and CDR2 SYDVKM. J lost 6 bases, V lost 5 bases, and 13 bases had no gene match. CDR3 loop: CASSPGVGGGVEQYF. CDR3 in DNA: TGTGCCAGCAGTCCTGGAGTTGGGGGGGGAGTCGAGCAGTACTTC.

This clonotype was detected a few times. V and J are TRBV10-3 and TRBJ1-2, with TRBD1 as a possible D gene (5 bases). Germline V gene sequence: CDR1 ENHRY, CDR2 SYGVKD. V gave up 3 bases and J gave up 4 bases, with 9 bases separating them. The CDR3 has 13 amino acids. CDR3 region: CAISDSGTYGYTF. Written as DNA, the CDR3 is TGTGCCATCAGTGACTCGGGGACCTATGGCTACACCTTC.